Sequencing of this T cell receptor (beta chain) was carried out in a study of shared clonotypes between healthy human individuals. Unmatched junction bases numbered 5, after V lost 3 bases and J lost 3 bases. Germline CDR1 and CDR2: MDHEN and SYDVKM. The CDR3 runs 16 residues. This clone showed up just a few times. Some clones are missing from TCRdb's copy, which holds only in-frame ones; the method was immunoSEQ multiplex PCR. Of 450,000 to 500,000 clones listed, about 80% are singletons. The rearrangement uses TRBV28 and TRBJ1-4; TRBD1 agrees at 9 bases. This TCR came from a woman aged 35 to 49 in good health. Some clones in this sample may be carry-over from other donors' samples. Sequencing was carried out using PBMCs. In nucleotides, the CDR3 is TGTGCCAGCAGTTTGTACGACAGGGGGTCTAATGAAAAACTGTTTTTT. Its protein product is CASSLYDRGSNEKLFF.